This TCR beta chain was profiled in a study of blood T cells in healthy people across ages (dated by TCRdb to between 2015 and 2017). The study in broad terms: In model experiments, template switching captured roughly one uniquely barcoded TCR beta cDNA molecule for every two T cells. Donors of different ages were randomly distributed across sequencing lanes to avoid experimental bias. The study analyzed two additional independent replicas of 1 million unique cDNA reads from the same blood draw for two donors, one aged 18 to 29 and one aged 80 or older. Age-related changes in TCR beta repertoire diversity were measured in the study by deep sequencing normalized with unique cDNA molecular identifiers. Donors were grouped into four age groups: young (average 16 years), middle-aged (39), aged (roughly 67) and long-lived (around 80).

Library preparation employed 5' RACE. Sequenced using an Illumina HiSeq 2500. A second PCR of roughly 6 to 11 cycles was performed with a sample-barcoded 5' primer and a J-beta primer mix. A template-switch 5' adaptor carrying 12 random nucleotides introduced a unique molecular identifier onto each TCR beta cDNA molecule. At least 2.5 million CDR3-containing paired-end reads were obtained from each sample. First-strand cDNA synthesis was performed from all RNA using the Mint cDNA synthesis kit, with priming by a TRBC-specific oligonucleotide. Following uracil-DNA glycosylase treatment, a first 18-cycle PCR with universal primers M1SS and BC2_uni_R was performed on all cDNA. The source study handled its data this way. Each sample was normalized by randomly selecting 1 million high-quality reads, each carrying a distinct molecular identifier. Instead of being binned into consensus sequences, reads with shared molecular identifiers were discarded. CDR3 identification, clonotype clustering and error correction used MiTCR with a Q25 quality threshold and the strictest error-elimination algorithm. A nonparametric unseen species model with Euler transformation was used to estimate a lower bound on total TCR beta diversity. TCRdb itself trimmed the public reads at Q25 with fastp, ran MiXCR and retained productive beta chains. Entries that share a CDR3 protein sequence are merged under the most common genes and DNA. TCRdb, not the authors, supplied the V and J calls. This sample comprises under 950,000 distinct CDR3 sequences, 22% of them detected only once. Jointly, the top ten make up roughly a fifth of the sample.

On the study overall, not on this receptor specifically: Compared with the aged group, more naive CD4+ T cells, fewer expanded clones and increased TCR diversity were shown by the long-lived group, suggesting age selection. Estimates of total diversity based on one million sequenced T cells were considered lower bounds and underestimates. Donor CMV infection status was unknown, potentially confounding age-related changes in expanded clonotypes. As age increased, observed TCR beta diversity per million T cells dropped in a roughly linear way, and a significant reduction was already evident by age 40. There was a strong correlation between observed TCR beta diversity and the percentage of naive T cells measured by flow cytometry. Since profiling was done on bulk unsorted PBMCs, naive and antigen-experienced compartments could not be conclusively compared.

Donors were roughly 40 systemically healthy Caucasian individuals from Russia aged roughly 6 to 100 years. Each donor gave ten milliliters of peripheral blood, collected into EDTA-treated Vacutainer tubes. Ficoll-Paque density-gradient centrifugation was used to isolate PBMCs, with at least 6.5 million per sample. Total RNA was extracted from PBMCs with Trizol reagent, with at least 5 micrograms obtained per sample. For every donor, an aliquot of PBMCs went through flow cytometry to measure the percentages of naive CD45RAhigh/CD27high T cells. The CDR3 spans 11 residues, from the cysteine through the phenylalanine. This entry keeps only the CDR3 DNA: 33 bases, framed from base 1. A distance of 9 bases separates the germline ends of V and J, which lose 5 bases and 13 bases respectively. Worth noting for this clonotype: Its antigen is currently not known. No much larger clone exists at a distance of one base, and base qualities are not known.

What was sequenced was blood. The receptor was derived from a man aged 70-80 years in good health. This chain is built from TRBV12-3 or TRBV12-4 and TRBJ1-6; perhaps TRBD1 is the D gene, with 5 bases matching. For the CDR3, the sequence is CASSLRGPLHF. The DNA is TGTGCCAGCAGTCTCCGGGGCCCCCTCCACTTT.